Listed here are 26 T cell receptor beta chains from one sample, sequenced in a study of blood T cell repertoires in COVID-19. Data came from immunoSEQ multiplex PCR; TCRdb stores just in-frame clones and leaves some out. The table records approximately 240,000 clones, about four fifths of them present only once. Sequencing was performed on PBMCs or T cells enriched from blood (not recorded which). These receptor sequences come from a woman in her 40s with acute COVID-19.

V is TRBV6-4 and J is TRBJ1-5; D gene ambiguous. V shed 0 bases and J shed 4 bases, with 19 bases lying between them. The CDR3 is 18 amino acids. Germline loops: CDR1 MRHNA, CDR2 SNTAGT. The CDR3 reads CASSDSRGTRIWNQPQHF. The CDR3 DNA sequence: TGTGCCAGCAGTGACTCGAGAGGCACGCGAATTTGGAATCAGCCCCAGCATTTT.

The chain combines TRBV19 with TRBJ1-2; the D is unclear. CDR1 is LNHDA and CDR2 is SQIVND in the germline V gene (reference sequence). Trimming shortened V by 6 bases and J by 5 bases, and 10 bases separated the two germline ends. The CDR3 totals 12 residues. This chain's CDR3 is CASSKDTYGYTF. In DNA form, the CDR3 reads TGTGCCAGTAGCAAAGACACTTATGGCTACACCTTC.

The J gene is TRBJ2-2, the V gene TRBV11-1, with a possible D match to TRBD2 (6 bases). V was shortened by 5 bases and J by 0 bases, with 13 bases between the two germline ends. The CDR3 contains 16 residues. CDR1 and CDR2 (germline): SGHAT, FQDESV (reference sequence). The CDR3, as DNA: TGTGCCAGCAGCCGATGGGGGACTTCGAACACCGGGGAGCTGTTTTTT. It is translated as CASSRWGTSNTGELFF.

The rearrangement links TRBV28 to TRBJ1-6, with TRBD1 matching 12 bases. Trimming took 5 bases from V and 9 from J; bases not matched to a gene: 5. The germline V gene encodes CDR1 MDHEN and CDR2 SYDVKM. The CDR3 sequence is 15 residues long. CDR3 loop: CASSPPGQGASPLHF. CDR3 bases: TGTGCCAGCAGTCCGCCGGGACAGGGGGCTTCACCCCTCCACTTT. The whole variable domain, filled in from reference TRBV28 and TRBJ1-6, reads DVKVTQSSRYLVKRTGEKVFLECVQDMDHENMFWYRQDPGLGLRLIYFSYDVKMKEKGDIPEGYSVSREKKERFSLILESASTNQTSMYLCASSPPGQGASPLHFGNGTRLTVT.

This chain connects TRBV10-2 to TRBJ2-1; 8 bases align to TRBD2. V was clipped by 3 bases and J by 6 bases; unmatched bases: 10. Germline CDR1 WSHSY, CDR2 SAAADI. The CDR3 is 16 amino acids. This chain's CDR3 is CASSDPRGRSVNEQFF. The CDR3 DNA sequence: TGCGCCAGCAGTGATCCCCGCGGGAGGAGTGTCAATGAGCAGTTCTTC.

The chain links TRBV5-5 to TRBJ1-2; 7 bases are a match to TRBD1. CDR1 SGHKS and CDR2 YYEKEE come from the germline V gene (reference sequence). V shed 4 bases, J shed 2 bases, and the junction held 2 bases outside the gene matches. The CDR3 covers 13 residues. The CDR3 protein is CASSPTGNYGYTF. DNA for the CDR3: TGTGCCAGCAGCCCGACAGGGAACTATGGCTACACCTTC.

Here the CDR3 DNA reads TGTGCCAGCAGAGCGGAAGCGGACCTCTCCTACGAGCAGTACTTC. Its translation is CASRAEADLSYEQYF. The V and J genes are TRBV7-9 and TRBJ2-7; maybe TRBD2 (5 bases). V shed 6 bases and J shed 0 bases, with 15 bases lying between them. The CDR3 runs to 15 residues. From germline, CDR1 is SEHNR and CDR2 FQNEAQ (reference sequence).

This chain joins TRBV19 and TRBJ1-1, with D maybe TRBD1 (5 bases). Germline CDR1 and CDR2: LNHDA and SQIVND (reference sequence). V shed 3 bases and J shed 4 bases, with 12 bases lying between them. This CDR3 region has 14 residues. The DNA for the CDR3 is TGTGCCAGTAGTATCGGACCGGGGGGCACTGAAGCTTTCTTT. Residues: CASSIGPGGTEAFF. Looking up the rest from reference TRBV19 and TRBJ1-1 gives the full variable domain: DGGITQSPKYLFRKEGQNVTLSCEQNLNHDAMYWYRQDPGQGLRLIYYSQIVNDFQKGDIAEGYSVSREKKESFPLTVTSAQKNPTAFYLCASSIGPGGTEAFFGQGTRLTVV.

The V gene is TRBV5-4, the J gene TRBJ2-6; D might be TRBD2 (5 bases). Trimming cost V 6 bases and J 0 bases, with 13 bases left between them. This CDR3 has 16 residues. CDR1 and CDR2 from the germline V gene are SGHNT and YYREEE (reference sequence). Written as DNA, the CDR3 is TGTGCCAGCACTTCGGTAGAGGGCTCTGGGGCCAACGTCCTGACTTTC. The encoded protein is CASTSVEGSGANVLTF.

The chain couples TRBV19 to TRBJ1-4; D is unresolved. Germline CDR1 and CDR2: LNHDA and SQIVND (reference sequence). This CDR3 comprises 13 residues. V gave up 6 bases and J gave up 0 bases, with 5 bases separating them. The CDR3 spells CASRGATNEKLFF. The CDR3 region has the DNA TGTGCCAGTAGAGGAGCAACTAATGAAAAACTGTTTTTT.

The chain has TRBV11-2 and TRBJ2-5; 13 bases fit TRBD2. The J segment lost 4 bases and the V segment lost 6 bases, leaving 2 bases of the junction unmatched. Germline-derived CDR1 and CDR2 are SGHAT and FQNNGV. CDR3 size: 14 residues. This CDR3 reads CASRTSGGLETQYF. CDR3 DNA sequence: TGTGCCAGCAGGACTAGCGGGGGGTTAGAGACCCAGTACTTC.

The chain has TRBV10-2 and TRBJ1-2; 7 bases match TRBD1. Per germline, CDR1 WSHSY and CDR2 SAAADI. The CDR3 has 11 amino acids. Losses at the gene ends were 10 bases for V and 6 bases for J; bases not matched to a gene: 5. The CDR3 DNA reads TGCGCCACCCGGACAGGCAATGGCTACACCTTC. Encoded protein: CATRTGNGYTF.

J is TRBJ2-3 and V is TRBV5-1; TRBD2 matches at 10 bases. Germline CDR1 SGHRS, CDR2 YFSETQ. CDR3 length: 16 residues. The junction had 9 bases not matched to a gene; V was cut back by 5 bases and J by 3 bases. CDR3 loop: CASSISGGPGTDTQYF. CDR3 bases: TGCGCCAGCAGTATTAGCGGGGGGCCGGGGACAGATACGCAGTATTTT. Looking up the rest from reference TRBV5-1 and TRBJ2-3 gives the full variable domain: KAGVTQTPRYLIKTRGQQVTLSCSPISGHRSVSWYQQTPGQGLQFLFEYFSETQRNKGNFPGRFSGRQFSNSRSEMNVSTLELGDSALYLCASSISGGPGTDTQYFGPGTRLTVL.

This chain uses TRBV7-8 with TRBJ2-7; D is perhaps TRBD1 (6 bases). The CDR3 totals 15 residues. V was cut by 2 bases and J by 1 base, with 12 bases left in between. The germline gives CDR1 SGHVS, CDR2 FQNEAQ. This CDR3 is CASSLHQGPSYEQYF. Written as DNA, the CDR3 is TGTGCCAGCAGCTTACATCAGGGGCCATCCTACGAGCAGTACTTC.

V gene TRBV5-1 combines with J gene TRBJ2-7; maybe TRBD2 (5 bases). CDR3 length equals 13 residues. The germline gives CDR1 SGHRS, CDR2 YFSETQ. The V gene lost 0 bases and the J gene lost 6 bases, with 10 bases spanning the gap. The CDR3 sequence: CASSLEEVREQYF. Here the CDR3 DNA reads TGCGCCAGCAGCTTGGAGGAGGTCCGCGAGCAGTACTTC. Complete variable domain (other parts from reference TRBV5-1 and TRBJ2-7): KAGVTQTPRYLIKTRGQQVTLSCSPISGHRSVSWYQQTPGQGLQFLFEYFSETQRNKGNFPGRFSGRQFSNSRSEMNVSTLELGDSALYLCASSLEEVREQYFGPGTRLTVT.

The genes are TRBV6-5 and TRBJ1-5; weak D call: TRBD1 (6 bases). Trimming removed 6 bases from V and 4 bases from J, with 16 bases in between. This CDR3 region has 15 residues. Looked up from germline, CDR1 is MNHEY and CDR2 is SVGAGI. CDR3 protein: CASRTVNRVNQPQHF. The CDR3 coding sequence is TGTGCCAGCAGGACCGTCAACAGGGTGAATCAGCCCCAGCATTTT.

The chain combines TRBV28 with TRBJ1-2; D not resolved. Trimming stripped 8 bases from V and 4 bases from J, with 14 bases between. The CDR3 runs 13 residues. Germline CDR1 is MDHEN and CDR2 is SYDVKM. The CDR3 DNA reads TGTGCCAGCTCCGCCGGTCCCGTCTATGGCTACACCTTC. This translates into CASSAGPVYGYTF.

The V call is TRBV5-8, the J call TRBJ2-7; 11 bases are shared with TRBD2. V was pared by 3 bases and J by 2 bases, with 7 bases of the junction left unmatched. Per germline, CDR1 SGHTS and CDR2 YDEGEE. The CDR3 contains 16 residues. CDR3 bases: TGTGCCAGCAGCTCACCAGGACTAGCGGGTACCTACGAGCAGTACTTC. Its protein is CASSSPGLAGTYEQYF.

This rearrangement joins TRBV12-3 or TRBV12-4 to TRBJ1-1; the match to TRBD1 covers 7 bases. The CDR3 runs 13 residues. Trimming at V came to 6 bases and at J to 5 bases, leaving 6 bases not matched to a gene. The CDR3 coding sequence is TGTGCCAGCAGGGGGGACAGCGGGACTGAAGCTTTCTTT. Its translation: CASRGDSGTEAFF.

The J gene is TRBJ2-6, the V gene TRBV2; no clear D. The germline V gene has CDR1 SNHLY and CDR2 FYNNEI. The CDR3 covers 19 residues. The V and J ends lost 2 bases and 0 bases respectively, with 17 bases between them. CDR3 loop: CASSESPRLAGSGANVLTF. Written as DNA, the CDR3 is TGTGCCAGCAGTGAATCACCCCGGTTGGCAGGCTCTGGGGCCAACGTCCTGACTTTC.

The chain has TRBV11-2 and TRBJ2-1; 12 nucleotides match TRBD2. This CDR3 has 19 residues. Germline V gene data show CDR1 as SGHAT and CDR2 as FQNNGV. V shed 6 bases, J shed 5 bases, and the junction held 17 bases outside the gene matches. Written as DNA, the CDR3 is TGTGCCAGCAGTCCCGGTGGGGCTAGCGGGAGGGCCCTACACAATGAGCAGTTCTTC. Residues: CASSPGGASGRALHNEQFF.

The chain is built from TRBV9 and TRBJ1-4; no firm D call. In germline, CDR1 is SGDLS, CDR2 YYNGEE. The CDR3 contains 15 residues. V was clipped by 0 bases and J by 8 bases, with 14 bases between them. The chain's CDR3 is CASSVGAREEEKLFF. In nucleotides, the CDR3 is TGTGCCAGCAGCGTAGGTGCCCGGGAGGAAGAAAAACTGTTTTTT. The whole variable domain, filled in from reference TRBV9 and TRBJ1-4, reads DSGVTQTPKHLITATGQRVTLRCSPRSGDLSVYWYQQSLDQGLQFLIQYYNGEERAKGNILERFSAQQFPDLHSELNLSSLELGDSALYFCASSVGAREEEKLFFGSGTQLSVL.

CDR3 loop: CASSQDTLLGGMKAFF. Written as DNA, the CDR3 is TGCGCCAGCAGCCAAGACACCCTCTTGGGGGGAATGAAAGCTTTCTTT. The chain recombines TRBV4-1 with TRBJ1-1, with D perhaps TRBD1 (5 bases). The V and J ends lost 0 bases and 9 bases respectively, with 20 bases between them. The CDR3 is made up of 16 amino acids. The V gene's germline CDR1 is MGHRA and CDR2 YSYEKL.

The rearrangement links TRBV19 to TRBJ1-6, with 7 nucleotides matching TRBD1. Per the germline V gene, CDR1 is LNHDA and CDR2 is SQIVND (reference sequence). Germline trimming cut 10 bases from V and 7 bases from J; bases unmatched to any gene: 10. There are 14 residues in the CDR3. The CDR3, as DNA: TGTGCCACGTCCTACCTGGGACAGAATTCACCCCTCCACTTT. This gives the protein CATSYLGQNSPLHF.

J is TRBJ1-2 and V is TRBV6-2 or TRBV6-3; tentative D call: TRBD1 (6 bases). The ends were cut back, 5 bases at V and 4 bases at J, with 20 bases in the middle. This CDR3 is 16 amino acids long. Germline V CDR1 and CDR2: MNHEY, SVGEGT. The CDR3 nucleotides read TGTGCCAGCAGTCTGGACAGCCTGACTTGGGGCTATGGCTACACCTTC. Protein: CASSLDSLTWGYGYTF.

This chain links TRBV28 with TRBJ1-1; no clear D gene. Trimming cost V 2 bases and J 1 base, with 11 bases left between them. CDR1 is MDHEN and CDR2 is SYDVKM in the germline V gene. CDR3 length equals 15 residues. DNA of the CDR3: TGTGCCAGCAGTTTACTTGGGAGGGCGAACACTGAAGCTTTCTTT. Amino acid sequence: CASSLLGRANTEAFF.